This T cell receptor beta chain was captured in a study of TIL therapy for anti-PD-1-resistant metastatic lung cancer. Overall study: Most patients had lung adenocarcinoma; a handful of tumors were EGFR-mutant, two ALK-rearranged; half smoked currently or formerly.

The immunoSEQ assay was v3. Sequenced by immunoSEQ multiplex PCR; TCRdb stores in-frame clones only, minus some. The sample lists under 70,000 clones, around 86% seen once, with 2.5% to 3% in the top ten. Trimming pared 0 bases from V and 6 bases from J, leaving 28 bases between. Germline V gene lookup returns CDR1 SGDLS and CDR2 YYNGEE. The CDR3 runs to 20 residues. As to this clone: Antigen unknown.

Regarding time point: pre-treatment sample, taken before nivolumab and TIL therapy. Enrollment ran from October 2017 to early 2020. Study results and limitations: TIL clonotype persistence in blood showed no apparent association with response.

The TCR sequence derives from a person aged 25 to 85 with non-small cell lung cancer. The material was blood, obtained at baseline. The chain uses TRBV9 and TRBJ2-4; D is possibly TRBD1 (6 bases). This CDR3 is CASSVDPGQGTTFPPNIQYF. CDR3 DNA sequence: TGTGCCAGCAGCGTAGACCCAGGGCAGGGGACCACCTTCCCCCCAAACATTCAGTACTTC.